This passage covers 17 T cell receptor beta chains from one sample sequenced in a study of shared clonotypes between healthy human individuals. Clones were sequenced by immunoSEQ multiplex PCR, and TCRdb holds only the in-frame ones, with some missing. The repertoire holds more than 900,000 clones, with 70% to 80% as singletons. What was sequenced was memory CD4+ T cells from PBMCs. Subset defined: CD45RA-negative fraction. These receptors were obtained from a man between 18 and 35 years old in good health. Some clones in this sample may be carry-over from other donors' samples.

This clone was found a few times. A much larger clone sits a single nucleotide away, making a read error possible. This chain joins TRBV7-3 and TRBJ1-1; TRBD1 matches at 8 bases. J lost 3 bases, V lost 5 bases, and 2 bases had no gene match. This CDR3 has 13 residues. Germline values: CDR1 SGHTA, CDR2 FQGTGA. The CDR3 DNA reads TGTGCCAGCAGCCCGGACAGGGACACTGAAGCTTTCTTT. It translates to CASSPDRDTEAFF.

V and J are TRBV11-3 and TRBJ2-1, with 9 bases fitting TRBD1. V lost 4 bases to trimming and J lost 7 bases; unmatched junction nucleotides: 8. Germline assignment: CDR1 SGHNT and CDR2 YENEEA. The CDR3 totals 15 residues. Written as DNA, the CDR3 is TGTGCCAGCAGCTCCCGGACAGGGGATGTTAATGAGCAGTTCTTC. Translated, it gives CASSSRTGDVNEQFF.

This clone was seen once. The chain combines TRBV28 with TRBJ1-2, with 7 bases that match TRBD1. V gave up 7 bases and J gave up 4 bases; unmatched junction bases: 6. The CDR3 sequence is 13 residues long. Germline V lookup: CDR1 MDHEN, CDR2 SYDVKM. CDR3 protein: CASTQRDSYGYTF. The CDR3, as DNA: TGTGCCAGCACCCAGAGGGACAGCTATGGCTACACCTTC.

The chain has TRBV10-3 and TRBJ2-7, with D unclear. V was trimmed by 8 bases and J by 4 bases, leaving 15 bases between them. The CDR3 consists of 13 residues. CDR1 is ENHRY and CDR2 is SYGVKD in the germline V gene. The CDR3 nucleotides read TGTGCCATCGGCGGCGCGGACCGGTACGAGCAGTACTTC. It is translated as CAIGGADRYEQYF.

V gene TRBV5-4 combines with J gene TRBJ2-3, with 8 bases that match TRBD1. With 4 bases clipped from V and 4 bases from J, the junction kept 5 bases outside the gene matches. CDR1 is SGHNT, CDR2 YYREEE, per germline (reference sequence). There are 14 residues in the CDR3. CDR3 in DNA: TGTGCCAGCAGCCATAAACAGGGGGCAGATACGCAGTATTTT. This encodes CASSHKQGADTQYF.

CDR3: CASSPSSGKKLFF. The CDR3 coding sequence is TGTGCCAGCAGCCCGTCAAGTGGGAAAAAACTGTTTTTT. The chain has TRBV7-3 and TRBJ1-4; D gene ambiguous. The CDR3 has 13 residues. Trimming took 5 bases from V and 9 from J, leaving 13 bases between them. Germline V CDR1 and CDR2: SGHTA, FQGTGA.

The chain has TRBV19 and TRBJ1-2; D ambiguous. The CDR3 has 14 amino acids. Germline CDR1 is LNHDA and CDR2 is SQIVND (reference sequence). Trimming stripped 6 bases from V and 2 bases from J, with 13 bases between. The CDR3 region is CASRVNMGNYGYTF. CDR3 coding DNA: TGTGCCAGTAGGGTCAATATGGGGAACTATGGCTACACCTTC.

The V call is TRBV10-2, the J call TRBJ2-5; no definite D call. CDR3 length: 12 amino acids. Per the germline V gene, CDR1 is WSHSY and CDR2 is SAAADI. Trimming shortened V by 2 bases and J by 3 bases, and 4 bases separated the two germline ends. CDR3 loop: CASSEQKETQYF. In nucleotides, the CDR3 is TGCGCCAGCAGTGAGCAGAAAGAGACCCAGTACTTC.

Worth noting for this clone: A much larger clone lies a single base off, so this may be a read error. V and J are TRBV6-4 and TRBJ2-2, with a tentative D call TRBD1 (6 bases). The V end was cut by 4 bases, the J end by 3 bases, with 12 bases between. The CDR3 spans 15 residues. Germline CDR1 and CDR2: MRHNA and SNTAGT. The CDR3 spells CASSGSNRDTGELFF. Written as DNA, the CDR3 is TGTGCCAGCAGTGGCTCGAACAGGGACACCGGGGAGCTGTTTTTT.

This clone was recorded once. The chain is built from TRBV5-6 and TRBJ1-2; D not certain. This CDR3 spans 13 amino acids. Between the trimmed V and J ends, which lost 0 bases and 6 bases, there was a span of 9 bases. The V gene's germline CDR1 is SGHDT and CDR2 YYEEEE. The DNA of the CDR3 is TGTGCCAGCAGCTTGGCCTTATTAGATGGCTACACCTTC. It encodes CASSLALLDGYTF.

V and J are TRBV7-8 and TRBJ2-7; 8 bases line up with TRBD1. V lost 5 bases, J lost 5 bases, and 5 bases stayed unmatched. The CDR3 is 13 amino acids. Germline-derived CDR1 and CDR2 are SGHVS and FQNEAQ. CDR3 sequence: CASSLDRANEQYF. The CDR3 region has the DNA TGTGCCAGCAGCCTGGACAGGGCGAACGAGCAGTACTTC.

This chain links TRBV7-8 with TRBJ2-1, with TRBD2 identical over 9 bases. V shed 0 bases and J 2 bases; nucleotides not matched to a gene: 5. The CDR3 has 17 residues. From germline, CDR1 is SGHVS and CDR2 FQNEAQ. The CDR3 loop is CASSLAIAGATYNEQFF. In nucleotides, the CDR3 is TGTGCCAGCAGCTTAGCAATAGCGGGAGCCACCTACAATGAGCAGTTCTTC.

This rearrangement joins TRBV7-9 to TRBJ2-3, with TRBD2 matching 11 bases. Germline loops: CDR1 SEHNR, CDR2 FQNEAQ (reference sequence). The CDR3 is made up of 16 amino acids. V shed 5 bases and J 2 bases; nucleotides not matched to a gene: 6. In DNA, the CDR3 is TGTGCCAGCAGCCAAGGGACTAGCGGAGACACAGATACGCAGTATTTT. Its protein is CASSQGTSGDTDTQYF.

Turning to this clone: This sequence is one base from a far larger clone and is likely a read error. The chain employs TRBV28 and TRBJ2-3; D ambiguous. The CDR3 has 12 amino acids. Germline V gives CDR1 MDHEN, CDR2 SYDVKM. The germline V and J ends were trimmed by 4 bases and 2 bases, with 4 bases remaining between them. The CDR3 nucleotides read TGTGCCAGCAGTTCAGACACAGATACGCAGTATTTT. As protein: CASSSDTDTQYF.

Concerning this clone itself: This likely stems from a read error, as it lies one base from a far larger clone. This chain joins TRBV7-2 and TRBJ2-7; the D gene is possibly TRBD1 (5 bases). Trimming took 5 bases from V and 0 from J, leaving 8 bases between them. Germline V gene data show CDR1 as SGHTA and CDR2 as FQGNSA. The CDR3 spans 13 residues. CDR3 DNA sequence: TGTGCCAGCAGCCAGGGCAGCTCCTACGAGCAGTACTTC. Its translation: CASSQGSSYEQYF.

This sequence joins TRBV7-3 and TRBJ1-1, with D tentatively TRBD1 (5 bases). Trimming removed 0 bases from V and 8 bases from J, with 10 bases in between. The CDR3 covers 13 residues. Germline V lookup: CDR1 SGHTA, CDR2 FQGTGA. As DNA, the CDR3 is TGTGCCAGCAGCTTAACGAGGGACCAAGAAGCTTTCTTT. Translating it yields CASSLTRDQEAFF.

The V call is TRBV19, the J call TRBJ1-1; TRBD1 is a possible D gene (6 bases). This CDR3 contains 12 residues. V gave up 7 bases and J gave up 5 bases, with 11 bases separating them. The germline V gene encodes CDR1 LNHDA and CDR2 SQIVND (reference sequence). Written as DNA, the CDR3 is TGTGCCAGTACCAGGGGTGGGACTGAAGCTTTCTTT. Residues: CASTRGGTEAFF.